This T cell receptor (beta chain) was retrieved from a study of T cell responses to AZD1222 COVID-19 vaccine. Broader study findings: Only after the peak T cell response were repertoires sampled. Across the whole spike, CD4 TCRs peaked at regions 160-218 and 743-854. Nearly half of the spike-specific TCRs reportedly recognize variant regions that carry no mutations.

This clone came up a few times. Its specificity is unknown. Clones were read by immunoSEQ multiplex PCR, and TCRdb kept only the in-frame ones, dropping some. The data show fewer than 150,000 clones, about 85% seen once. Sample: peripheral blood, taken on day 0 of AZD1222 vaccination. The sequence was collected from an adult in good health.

The CDR3 bases are TGTGCCAGCAGCTTAAGGGGGACGGAACTGGCTGGCTACACCTTC. Its translation is CASSLRGTELAGYTF. V is TRBV11-3 and J is TRBJ1-2; possible D gene TRBD1, 6 bases. The CDR3 consists of 15 residues. V was pared by 2 bases and J by 7 bases, with 17 bases between. Looked up from germline, CDR1 is SGHNT and CDR2 is YENEEA.